What follows is one T cell receptor beta chain and its context. Its antigen is still unknown. With MiXCR, TCRdb called clones anew from the PCR reads. The data hold 7,000 to 8,500 clones, with roughly a quarter observed a single time. This CDR3 is 16 amino acids long. Trimming took 11 bases from V and 3 from J, leaving 25 bases between them. Germline V gene data show CDR1 as MNHNS and CDR2 as SASEGT. Before thyroid surgery, none of the patients had received any treatment. This entry belongs to a study of metastatic and nonmetastatic thyroid tumors. Regarding the study as a whole: Benign nodules reportedly had significantly lower TCR beta diversity than malignant thyroid tumors in blood and tumor.

This clonotype was obtained from a female donor with papillary thyroid cancer or a benign thyroid nodule (not recorded which). Some clones in this sample may be carry-over from other donors' samples. Sequenced sample: tumor tissue. The J gene is TRBJ1-2, the V gene TRBV6-1; D ambiguous. DNA of the CDR3: TGTGCCGGGGATCTATTCGGTGCGGATGAATACTATGGCTACACCTTC. Translation: CAGDLFGADEYYGYTF.